This record covers a single TCR beta chain. The CDR3 extends over 13 amino acids. Germline lookup yields CDR1 SGHTA and CDR2 FQGTGA. V was pared by 8 bases and J by 6 bases, with 10 bases of the junction left unmatched. The record originates from a study of blood T cell repertoires in COVID-19. Across the study: Samples of COVID-19 (acute and convalescent) were obtained from the United States, Italy and Spain.

Clones were read by immunoSEQ multiplex PCR, and TCRdb kept only the in-frame ones, dropping some. Here the sample spans under 300,000 clones, 86% being singletons. Sequences were obtained from peripheral blood. This TCR was sampled from a woman aged 30 to 39 with active or convalescent COVID-19. V is TRBV7-3 and J is TRBJ2-7, with 7 bases identical to TRBD2. The CDR3 here is CASRRDRGVEQYF. In DNA form, the CDR3 reads TGTGCCAGCCGCCGCGACCGGGGGGTCGAGCAGTACTTC.